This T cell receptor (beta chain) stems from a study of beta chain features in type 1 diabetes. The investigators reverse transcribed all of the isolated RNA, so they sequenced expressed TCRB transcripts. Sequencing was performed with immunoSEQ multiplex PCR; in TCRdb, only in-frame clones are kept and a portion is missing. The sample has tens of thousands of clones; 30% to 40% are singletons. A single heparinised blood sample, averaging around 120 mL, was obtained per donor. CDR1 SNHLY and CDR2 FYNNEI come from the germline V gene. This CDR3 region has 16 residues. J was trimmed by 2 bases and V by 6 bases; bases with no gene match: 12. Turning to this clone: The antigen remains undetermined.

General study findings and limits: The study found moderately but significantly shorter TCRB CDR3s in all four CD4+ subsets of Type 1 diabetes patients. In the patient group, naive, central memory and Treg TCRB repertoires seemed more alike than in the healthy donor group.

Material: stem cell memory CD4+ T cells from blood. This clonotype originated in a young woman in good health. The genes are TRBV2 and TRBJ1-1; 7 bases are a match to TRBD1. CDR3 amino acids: CASRPGTALFNTEAFF. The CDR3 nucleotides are TGTGCCAGCAGACCCGGGACAGCCCTTTTTAACACTGAAGCTTTCTTT.